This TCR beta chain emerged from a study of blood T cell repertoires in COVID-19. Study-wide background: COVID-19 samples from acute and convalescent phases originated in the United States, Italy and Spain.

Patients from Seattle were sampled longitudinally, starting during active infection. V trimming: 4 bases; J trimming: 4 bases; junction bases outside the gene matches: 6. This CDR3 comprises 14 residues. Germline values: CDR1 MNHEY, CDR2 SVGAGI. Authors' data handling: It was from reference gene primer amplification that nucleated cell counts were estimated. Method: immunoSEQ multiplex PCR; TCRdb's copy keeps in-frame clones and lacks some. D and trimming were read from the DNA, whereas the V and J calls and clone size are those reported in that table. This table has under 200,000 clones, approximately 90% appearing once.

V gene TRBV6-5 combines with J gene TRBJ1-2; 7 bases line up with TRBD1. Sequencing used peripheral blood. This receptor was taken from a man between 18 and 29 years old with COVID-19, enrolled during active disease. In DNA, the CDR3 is TGTGCCAGCAGTTTAACAGGGGATCTCTATGGCTACACCTTC. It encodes CASSLTGDLYGYTF.